This TCR beta chain was sequenced during a study of naive and memory T cell subsets. After CD4 positive bead selection, the CD4-negative fraction gave CD8 T cells. The beta constant-region primer was an equimolar mix of two oligonucleotides covering TRBC1 and TRBC2. Ligated cDNA was amplified by four rounds of PCR with nested alpha and beta constant-region primers and SP2. An oligonucleotide with the SP2 primer and a 12-nucleotide UMI was ligated to the cDNA 3' end. TCRdb reanalysed the UMI-ligation and nested PCR reads using MiXCR and keeps one entry per CDR3 protein. The sample has 150,000 or so distinct CDR3 sequences, roughly 23% seen once. Study observations and caveats: Possibly reflecting memory cells re-expressing CD45RA, a few larger clonotypes occurred in naive repertoires, especially CD8. Diversity fell and Gini index rose from naive through CM, EM, EMRA. Over 95% of naive TCR sequences appeared only once after error correction, unlike memory subsets.

With regard to this clonotype: Its target is unknown.

The trim removed 3 bases at V and 1 base at J, leaving 7 bases unmatched. The germline gives CDR1 DFQATT, CDR2 SNEGSKA (reference sequence). The CDR3 is 16 residues long. This rearrangement joins TRBV20-1 to TRBJ1-1; 11 positions agree with TRBD1. Sequencing input: naive CD4+ T cells from blood. The TCR was taken from a human donor in good health. The CDR3 nucleotides read TGCAGTGCTAGGGGACAGGGGGTTTTATGGAACACTGAAGCTTTCTTT. It specifies CSARGQGVLWNTEAFF.